The 25 T cell receptor beta chains listed next were all sequenced from one sample in a study of early T cells in non-severe SARS-CoV-2 infection. One entry per CDR3 protein, called by TCRdb with MiXCR from the 5' RACE reads. The sample comprises tens of thousands of distinct CDR3 sequences, more than 8.5% of which are singletons, and approximately 16% rests with the top ten. Sequencing used whole blood. These receptors were collected from an adult who was a healthcare worker with PCR-confirmed SARS-CoV-2 infection or an uninfected control (not recorded which).

The chain joins TRBV5-5 to TRBJ2-2; the D is unclear. Trimming left V 4 bases short and J 7 bases short, with 14 bases between. The CDR3 runs to 14 residues. Germline V gives CDR1 SGHKS, CDR2 YYEKEE (reference sequence). This chain's CDR3 is CASSQESTDGELFF. CDR3 DNA sequence: TGTGCCAGCAGCCAAGAATCGACGGACGGGGAGCTGTTTTTT.

There are many counts of this clonotype. The chain employs TRBV29-1 and TRBJ1-2; 9 bases line up with TRBD1. This CDR3 has 16 residues. V shed 5 bases and J 1 base; nucleotides not matched to a gene: 11. CDR1 and CDR2 from the germline V gene are SQVTM and ANQGSEA. The CDR3 reads CSVPNLGDRVNYGYTF. The CDR3 DNA is TGCAGCGTTCCTAATTTGGGGGACAGGGTTAACTATGGCTACACCTTC. The complete variable domain, with remaining parts taken from reference TRBV29-1 and TRBJ1-2, reads SAVISQKPSRDICQRGTSLTIQCQVDSQVTMMFWYRQQPGQSLTLIATANQGSEATYESGFVIDKFPISRPNLTFSTLTVSNMSPEDSSIYLCSVPNLGDRVNYGYTFGSGTRLTVV.

This clonotype was observed a handful of times. The V call is TRBV11-2, the J call TRBJ2-5; the match to TRBD1 covers 7 bases. The CDR3 has 15 amino acids. Germline V lookup: CDR1 SGHAT, CDR2 FQNNGV. V was pared by 2 bases and J by 1 base, with 4 bases of the junction left unmatched. CDR3 sequence (DNA): TGTGCCAGCAGCTTAATGTCAGGGGGCCAAGAGACCCAGTACTTC. Translating gives CASSLMSGGQETQYF.

This clonotype was observed at least ten times. The gene calls are TRBV5-1 and TRBJ1-4; maybe TRBD1 (5 bases). CDR1 SGHRS and CDR2 YFSETQ come from the germline V gene. Between the trimmed V and J ends, which lost 4 bases and 0 bases, there was a span of 13 bases. The CDR3 sequence is 16 residues long. In DNA, the CDR3 is TGCGCCAGCAGCCTGGGAGGGGCAGCAACTAATGAAAAACTGTTTTTT. Residues: CASSLGGAATNEKLFF.

This clonotype came up once. A read error is possible here, since a much larger clone lies one base away. V is TRBV6-2 or TRBV6-3 and J is TRBJ2-1, with TRBD2 matching over 9 bases. J lost 2 bases, V lost 7 bases, and 15 bases had no gene match. This CDR3 has 18 residues. The germline V gene has CDR1 MNHEY and CDR2 SVGEGT. DNA of the CDR3: TGTGCCAGCAACCATCTCATCCAAATAGCGGGAGCCTACAATGAGCAGTTCTTC. Amino acids: CASNHLIQIAGAYNEQFF.

This clonotype has at least ten counts. The genes are TRBV28 and TRBJ1-3; no firm D call. Between the trimmed V and J ends, which lost 1 base and 0 bases, there was a span of 7 bases. CDR1 and CDR2 (germline): MDHEN, SYDVKM. The CDR3 totals 15 residues. The CDR3 DNA follows: TGTGCCAGCAGTTTATCAGGTTTCTCTGGAAACACCATATATTTT. This encodes CASSLSGFSGNTIYF. Complete variable domain (other parts from reference TRBV28 and TRBJ1-3): DVKVTQSSRYLVKRTGEKVFLECVQDMDHENMFWYRQDPGLGLRLIYFSYDVKMKEKGDIPEGYSVSREKKERFSLILESASTNQTSMYLCASSLSGFSGNTIYFGEGSWLTVV.

A few counts support this clonotype. The V gene is TRBV7-2, the J gene TRBJ2-5; 8 nucleotides match TRBD1. The germline CDR1 and CDR2 sequences are SGHTA and FQGNSA. This CDR3 is built from 14 residues. Germline trimming cut 4 bases from V and 5 bases from J; bases unmatched to any gene: 6. CDR3 residues: CASSSGQGGETQYF. The CDR3 coding sequence is TGTGCCAGCAGCTCCGGACAGGGCGGGGAGACCCAGTACTTC.

This clonotype showed up many times. The chain uses TRBV18 and TRBJ1-1; no firm D call. V was clipped by 6 bases and J by 2 bases, with 19 bases between them. The CDR3 spans 16 residues. CDR1 is KGHSH and CDR2 is LQKENI in the germline V gene. DNA of the CDR3: TGTGCCAGCTCTTTAGGTATGCTCGGCTTTAACACTGAAGCTTTCTTT. This gives the protein CASSLGMLGFNTEAFF.

V gene TRBV2 combines with J gene TRBJ1-4, with D perhaps matching TRBD1 (5 bases). The CDR3 has 15 residues. V lost 6 bases to trimming and J lost 3 bases, with 14 bases between them. The germline CDR1 and CDR2 sequences are SNHLY and FYNNEI. The CDR3 DNA sequence: TGTGCCAGCAGCCGGGACCGATCATCTAATGAAAAACTGTTTTTT. Encoded protein: CASSRDRSSNEKLFF.

This clonotype was seen many times. This chain's CDR3 is CSASRTGKDTEAFF. The CDR3 DNA sequence: TGCAGTGCTAGTCGGACAGGGAAGGACACTGAAGCTTTCTTT. The V gene is TRBV20-1, the J gene TRBJ1-1; 8 bases match TRBD1. Germline trimming cut 3 bases from V and 3 bases from J; bases unmatched to any gene: 6. CDR1 and CDR2 from the germline V gene are DFQATT and SNEGSKA (reference sequence). The CDR3 is made up of 14 amino acids.

This clonotype was observed at least ten times. The chain carries TRBV29-1 and TRBJ1-1; the D gene is possibly TRBD1 (5 bases). Germline loops: CDR1 SQVTM, CDR2 ANQGSEA. The CDR3 is 11 amino acids. V lost 6 bases and J lost 10, with 15 bases in between. The CDR3 DNA reads as TGCAGCGTAGGGACTGCCCTCGGAGCTTTCTTT. Translating gives CSVGTALGAFF.

This clonotype was observed a few times. CDR3 nucleotides: TGCAGTGCCCCGGGACTCCACACCGGGGAGCTGTTTTTT. Its translation is CSAPGLHTGELFF. This chain links TRBV20-1 with TRBJ2-2, with D perhaps TRBD2 (6 bases). Trimming took 6 bases from V and 3 from J, leaving 11 bases between them. The CDR3 sequence is 13 residues long. Germline assignment: CDR1 DFQATT and CDR2 SNEGSKA (reference sequence).

The sample holds many counts of this clonotype. This chain joins TRBV29-1 and TRBJ1-1; TRBD1 is a possible D gene (5 bases). CDR1 is SQVTM, CDR2 ANQGSEA, per germline. The germline V and J ends were trimmed by 7 bases and 0 bases, with 12 bases remaining between them. The CDR3 is made up of 13 amino acids. As DNA, the CDR3 is TGCAGCGCCGCGACAGCCTTGAACACTGAAGCTTTCTTT. Protein sequence: CSAATALNTEAFF.

This clonotype was counted many times. The rearrangement links TRBV9 to TRBJ2-7; the D gene is possibly TRBD2 (6 bases). The germline V gene encodes CDR1 SGDLS and CDR2 YYNGEE. V dropped 0 bases and J dropped 5 bases, with 15 bases sitting between them. There are 15 residues in the CDR3. CDR3 coding DNA: TGTGCCAGCAGCGTAGAAGGGGCAACGGGGGACGAGCAGTACTTC. Its translation is CASSVEGATGDEQYF.

In this sample, this clonotype turned up a few times. An end of the junction differs from the germline gene, which may be a read error. The chain joins TRBV11-1 to TRBJ2-1; 7 bases line up with TRBD1. The germline CDR1 and CDR2 sequences are SGHAT and FQDESV (reference sequence). The CDR3 extends over 13 amino acids. This CDR3 reads CVSRRDRYNEQFF. Here the CDR3 DNA reads TGTGTCAGCCGCCGGGACAGATACAATGAGCAGTTCTTC.

The gene calls are TRBV29-1 and TRBJ2-1, with D perhaps matching TRBD2 (6 bases). The CDR3 is made up of 12 amino acids. V was clipped by 6 bases and J by 6 bases, with 12 bases between them. Germline values: CDR1 SQVTM, CDR2 ANQGSEA. The CDR3 nucleotides are TGCAGCGTGTCGGAGGGATTCAATGAGCAGTTCTTC. Its translation is CSVSEGFNEQFF.

This clonotype was picked up many times. The rearrangement joins TRBV7-9 to TRBJ2-5; D unclear. V lost 5 bases and J 5 bases, leaving 9 bases between the germline ends. Germline loops: CDR1 SEHNR, CDR2 FQNEAQ (reference sequence). The CDR3 spans 12 residues. The DNA of the CDR3 is TGTGCCAGCAGCGTGATTGGCGAGACCCAGTACTTC. Translated, it gives CASSVIGETQYF.

Ten or more counts support this clonotype. CDR3 bases: TGCGCCAGCAGAACGGGGACTAGCGGGAGTCGCGAGCAGTACTTC. Translating it yields CASRTGTSGSREQYF. The chain carries TRBV5-1 and TRBJ2-7; 14 positions match TRBD2. V trimming: 5 bases; J trimming: 6 bases; junction bases outside the gene matches: 7. CDR1 is SGHRS and CDR2 is YFSETQ in the germline V gene. This CDR3 is built from 15 residues.

The chain couples TRBV19 to TRBJ2-1, with 9 bases identical to TRBD1. The CDR3 length is 15 residues. V lost 6 bases to trimming and J lost 6 bases; unmatched junction nucleotides: 9. CDR1 and CDR2 (germline): LNHDA, SQIVND (reference sequence). CDR3 sequence: CASRSGTGPANEQFF. In DNA, the CDR3 is TGTGCCAGTAGGTCCGGGACAGGGCCAGCCAATGAGCAGTTCTTC. Filled out from reference TRBV19 and TRBJ2-1, the complete variable domain reads DGGITQSPKYLFRKEGQNVTLSCEQNLNHDAMYWYRQDPGQGLRLIYYSQIVNDFQKGDIAEGYSVSREKKESFPLTVTSAQKNPTAFYLCASRSGTGPANEQFFGPGTRLTVL.

J is TRBJ2-1 and V is TRBV7-9, with TRBD2 matching 13 bases. Per the germline V gene, CDR1 is SEHNR and CDR2 is FQNEAQ (reference sequence). V trimming: 5 bases; J trimming: 6 bases; junction bases outside the gene matches: 7. The CDR3 has 16 residues. CDR3 coding DNA: TGTGCCAGCAGCCCATCACTAGCGGGAGGGGGCAATGAGCAGTTCTTC. It is translated as CASSPSLAGGGNEQFF. The full variable domain, completed using reference TRBV7-9 and TRBJ2-1, is DTGVSQNPRHKITKRGQNVTFRCDPISEHNRLYWYRQTLGQGPEFLTYFQNEAQLEKSRLLSDRFSAERPKGSFSTLEIQRTEQGDSAMYLCASSPSLAGGGNEQFFGPGTRLTVL.

This clonotype occurred many times. DNA for the CDR3: TGTGCCAGCAGCTTGGGGGCCGGGACAGGGGCATCGATTGGCTACACCTTC. As protein: CASSLGAGTGASIGYTF. V and J are TRBV5-6 and TRBJ1-2, with TRBD1 matching over 10 bases. The V gene's germline CDR1 is SGHDT and CDR2 YYEEEE. This CDR3 has 17 residues. Trimming removed 0 bases from V and 7 bases from J; junction bases left unmatched: 12.

This clonotype was counted at least ten times. The chain uses TRBV18 and TRBJ1-2, with 8 bases lining up with TRBD1. In germline, CDR1 is KGHSH, CDR2 LQKENI. The length of the CDR3 is 13 residues. The J segment lost 4 bases and the V segment lost 5 bases, leaving 3 bases of the junction unmatched. The CDR3 DNA reads as TGTGCCAGCTCAGAGGACAGGGCCTATGGCTACACCTTC. Encoded protein: CASSEDRAYGYTF.

The rearrangement joins TRBV9 to TRBJ2-1; 11 positions match TRBD1. The CDR3 runs to 20 residues. CDR1 and CDR2 (germline): SGDLS, YYNGEE. J was trimmed by 4 bases and V by 3 bases; bases with no gene match: 18. The CDR3 DNA is TGTGCCAGCAGCGCGCCGGGACAGGGGGTGACCGGGATCAATTACAATGAGCAGTTCTTC. Encoded protein: CASSAPGQGVTGINYNEQFF.

The V gene is TRBV9, the J gene TRBJ1-1, with D unclear. Trimming left V 0 bases short and J 4 bases short, with 10 bases between. Looked up from germline, CDR1 is SGDLS and CDR2 is YYNGEE. The CDR3 has 14 residues. DNA of the CDR3: TGTGCCAGCAGCGTAGGCTCAGGACCCACTGAAGCTTTCTTT. Its translation: CASSVGSGPTEAFF.

This clonotype was seen at least ten times. This chain uses TRBV28 with TRBJ2-1; 11 positions match TRBD2. The CDR3 totals 15 residues. J lost 10 bases, V lost 5 bases, and 10 bases had no gene match. CDR1 is MDHEN and CDR2 is SYDVKM in the germline V gene. CDR3 in DNA: TGTGCCAGCAGTCAGCTAGCGGGAGGCCCAGGGGAGCAGTTCTTC. Its translation is CASSQLAGGPGEQFF.